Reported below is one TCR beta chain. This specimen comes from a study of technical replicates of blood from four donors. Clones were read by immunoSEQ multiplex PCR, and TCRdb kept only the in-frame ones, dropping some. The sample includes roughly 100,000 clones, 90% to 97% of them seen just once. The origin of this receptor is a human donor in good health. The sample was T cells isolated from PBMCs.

In DNA form, the CDR3 reads TGCAGCGTTGATCTTAGCGGGAGTTTCGGGGAGCTGTTTTTT. It encodes CSVDLSGSFGELFF. V is TRBV29-1 and J is TRBJ2-2; 9 nucleotides align to TRBD2. After removal of 3 bases from V and 7 bases from J, the junction contained 6 bases not matched to a gene. Germline values: CDR1 SQVTM, CDR2 ANQGSEA. The CDR3 is 14 amino acids.